This is a list of T cell receptor beta chains from one sample in a study of T cell responses to AZD1222 COVID-19 vaccine. Some clones are missing from TCRdb's copy, which holds only in-frame ones; the method was immunoSEQ multiplex PCR. The sample holds some 110,000 clones, approximately 91% seen once. The sample was peripheral blood, taken on day 0 of AZD1222 vaccination. The receptors were sampled from an adult in good health. CDR3s include the opening cysteine and the closing phenylalanine or tryptophan. The D gene is left open where the match is weak. A clone size is listed for some rows: how often the clone was seen (once, few, many), or a class if it is expanded.

>TRBJ1-2|-|TRBV6-1|-
TGTGCCAGCAGTGAAAGACCAGACTATGGCTACACCTTC
CASSERPDYGYTF
>TRBJ2-1|-|TRBV19|TRBD2
TGTGCCAGTAGTACTCGGGGGGACTTCTACAATGAGCAGTTCTTC
CASSTRGDFYNEQFF
>TRBJ2-7|once|TRBV6-5|TRBD1
TGTGCCAGTGGACAGGGTAGCTCCTACGAGCAGTACTTC
CASGQGSSYEQYF
>TRBJ2-7|-|TRBV13|-
TGTGCCAGCAGCTCCAGAGGGGGGACCACCTACGAGCAGTACTTC
CASSSRGGTTYEQYF
>TRBJ1-4|-|TRBV7-6|TRBD1
TGTGCCAGCAGCAAAGACAGGGATGGTAATGAAAAACTGTTTTTT
CASSKDRDGNEKLFF
>TRBJ1-2|-|TRBV6-2/TRBV6-3|TRBD1
TGTGCCAGCAGTTACTCAACAGGGGACTATGGCTACACCTTC
CASSYSTGDYGYTF
>TRBJ1-4|-|TRBV4-2|TRBD1
TGTGCCAGCAGCCAAGGGGACAGGGGGCGTGAGAAACTGTTTTTT
CASSQGDRGREKLFF
>TRBJ1-2|-|TRBV5-6|TRBD1
TGTGCCAGCAGCTTACAGGGGGCTGGCTATGGCTACACCTTC
CASSLQGAGYGYTF
>TRBJ2-3|-|TRBV10-1|TRBD1
TGCGCCAGCAGTGAGAGGGGGCCAGCAGATACGCAGTATTTT
CASSERGPADTQYF
>TRBJ1-2|once|TRBV2|-
TGTGCCAGCAGTGGGGCCGGGCACACGGTGGGCTACACCTTC
CASSGAGHTVGYTF
>TRBJ2-7|-|TRBV25-1|TRBD1
TGTGCCAGCAGCGATATCAGGGGGTACGAGCAGTACTTC
CASSDIRGYEQYF
>TRBJ2-1|-|TRBV5-1|-
TGCGCCAGCAGCTTGGTTGCCGGGACATTCTACAATGAGCAGTTCTTC
CASSLVAGTFYNEQFF
>TRBJ2-3|-|TRBV29-1|TRBD1
TGCAGCGTTGGGGCAGGGACAGCATCCACAGATACGCAGTATTTT
CSVGAGTASTDTQYF
>TRBJ2-5|-|TRBV25-1|-
TGTGCCAGCAACAGGGAGTACCAAGAGACCCAGTACTTC
CASNREYQETQYF
>TRBJ2-6|-|TRBV29-1|TRBD1
TGCAGCGCCCGGGACAGAAACTCTGGGGCCAACGTCCTGACTTTC
CSARDRNSGANVLTF
>TRBJ2-3|-|TRBV11-1|-
TGTGCCAGCAGCCCCGACTTAAAATCAGATACGCAGTATTTT
CASSPDLKSDTQYF
>TRBJ1-1|-|TRBV2|-
TGTGCCAGCAATCAGGGGAAGGCCAACACTGAAGCTTTCTTT
CASNQGKANTEAFF
>TRBJ2-1|-|TRBV6-5|-
TGTGCCAGCAGGGAGGTAGGGAACAATGAGCAGTTCTTC
CASREVGNNEQFF
>TRBJ1-1|once|TRBV5-1|-
TGCGCCAGCAGCCCATCGGTGAGTACTGAAGCTTTCTTT
CASSPSVSTEAFF
>TRBJ2-2|-|TRBV10-3|TRBD1
TGTGCCATCAGTGTAGAGGACAGGGTCTACACCGGGGAGCTGTTTTTT
CAISVEDRVYTGELFF
>TRBJ2-7|-|TRBV2|-
TGTGCCAGCAGGGTCACCTATTTGAACGAGCAGTACTTC
CASRVTYLNEQYF
>TRBJ1-1|-|TRBV29-1|-
TGCAGCGGCAAAAAGAGGGGGAACACTGAAGCTTTCTTT
CSGKKRGNTEAFF
>TRBJ1-2|-|TRBV27|TRBD1
TGTGCCAGCAGAGATTCCGGGACAGGGAACTATGGCTACACCTTC
CASRDSGTGNYGYTF
>TRBJ1-5|-|TRBV18|-
TGTGCCAGCTCAGAACAGGGAAATCAGCCCCAGCATTTT
CASSEQGNQPQHF
>TRBJ1-5|-|TRBV12-3/TRBV12-4|-
TGTGCCAGCAGTTTAGGTCAGGATCAGCCCCAGCATTTT
CASSLGQDQPQHF
>TRBJ2-1|-|TRBV3-1/TRBV3-2|-
TGTGCCAGCAGCCCCGGTTATGTAGTGGGGGGCTCCTACAATGAGCAGTTCTTC
CASSPGYVVGGSYNEQFF
>TRBJ2-5|-|TRBV5-1|TRBD2
TGCGCCAGCAGCTTTAGCGGGGGGGCGGGAGAGACCCAGTACTTC
CASSFSGGAGETQYF
>TRBJ2-7|-|TRBV7-2|-
TGTGCCAGCAGCTTAGATTCAGGTCGCCCCTACGAGCAGTACTTC
CASSLDSGRPYEQYF
>TRBJ1-4|-|TRBV12-5|-
TGTGCTAGTGGTTCCCCGGAAAAACTGTTTTTT
CASGSPEKLFF
>TRBJ2-7|-|TRBV29-1|-
TGCAGCGGGAAACAGGGAACCTACGAGCAGTACTTC
CSGKQGTYEQYF
>TRBJ1-3|-|TRBV10-3|-
TGTGCCACGCTCGCTCCCCAGGGCGGTGGAAACACCATATATTTT
CATLAPQGGGNTIYF
>TRBJ1-6|-|TRBV18|-
TGTGCCAGCTCACCAGGGGACGGACGACCCCTCCACTTT
CASSPGDGRPLHF
>TRBJ2-2|-|TRBV11-2|-
TGTGCCAGCAGTTCCCAAGTGGGGCCGAGAGGGGGGGAGCTGTTTTTT
CASSSQVGPRGGELFF
>TRBJ2-5|-|TRBV10-3|TRBD2
TGTGCCATCAGCCAAGGACGGGAGGGAGAGACCCAGTACTTC
CAISQGREGETQYF
>TRBJ1-1|-|TRBV9|TRBD1
TGTGCCAGCAGCGTGCCGACAGGGGTAAATGGAGTGGGTACTGAAGCTTTCTTT
CASSVPTGVNGVGTEAFF
>TRBJ1-2|once|TRBV2|-
TGTGCCAGCAGCATTCAGGGCGGCAACTATGGCTACACCTTC
CASSIQGGNYGYTF
>TRBJ2-7|-|TRBV5-5|-
TGTGCCAGCAGCTTGGCGGTCGGCAACTCCTACGAGCAGTACTTC
CASSLAVGNSYEQYF
>TRBJ2-7|-|TRBV6-5|-
TGTGCCAGCAGTTACGGTGGGACTCTGGACGAGCAGTACTTC
CASSYGGTLDEQYF
>TRBJ1-2|-|TRBV7-2|-
TGTGCCAGCAGCCCCAGTTCGGGTAACTATGGCTACACCTTC
CASSPSSGNYGYTF
>TRBJ2-5|-|TRBV7-6|-
TGTGCCAGCAGCATCGAGTGGGGGGTCCAAGAGACCCAGTACTTC
CASSIEWGVQETQYF
>TRBJ1-6|-|TRBV19|-
TGTGCCAGTAGTATAGGGCAGGGTCGGAATAATTCACCCCTCCACTTT
CASSIGQGRNNSPLHF
>TRBJ2-1|-|TRBV19|-
TGTGCCAGTAGTTTGGGGGGAACCTACAATGAGCAGTTCTTC
CASSLGGTYNEQFF
>TRBJ2-5|-|TRBV19|TRBD1
TGTGCCAGTAGTATGGTTCGGACAGGATTGCAAGAGACCCAGTACTTC
CASSMVRTGLQETQYF
>TRBJ1-4|-|TRBV5-1|TRBD1
TGCGCCAGCAGCCCGACAGGGGAAGAAAAACTGTTTTTT
CASSPTGEEKLFF
>TRBJ1-4|-|TRBV9|-
TGTGCCAGCAGCGAGGCGGGGGAGGGGAACTATGAAAAACTGTTTTTT
CASSEAGEGNYEKLFF
>TRBJ1-6|once|TRBV13|-
TGTGCCAGCAGCTTCCCGTTAGGGCCCCTCCACTTT
CASSFPLGPLHF
>TRBJ2-7|few|TRBV7-9|TRBD1
TGTGCCAGCAGCTTAGCGCGGACAGGGAGCCACGAGCAGTACTTC
CASSLARTGSHEQYF
>TRBJ1-1|-|TRBV12-3/TRBV12-4|TRBD1
TGTGCCAGCAGTTGGACAGGGCGTACTGAAGCTTTCTTT
CASSWTGRTEAFF
>TRBJ1-3|-|TRBV2|TRBD1
TGTGCCAGCTATGATGGAGGGGACAGGTTCGCTACGACCTCTGGAAACACCATATATTTT
CASYDGGDRFATTSGNTIYF
>TRBJ1-1|-|TRBV29-1|-
TGCAGCGTTGTCTACCAGGTTGAAGCTTTCTTT
CSVVYQVEAFF
>TRBJ1-1|-|TRBV30|-
TGTGCCTGGAGGGATTCGGGCTTGGTAATGGCTTTCTTT
CAWRDSGLVMAFF
>TRBJ1-3|-|TRBV4-1|-
TGCGCCAGCAGCCCCCCTTTGTGGGGGAAAAGAAACTCTGGAAACACCATATATTTT
CASSPPLWGKRNSGNTIYF
>TRBJ2-2|-|TRBV5-1|-
TGCGCCAGCAGCTTGCTCGGGTTTGGTACCGGGGAGCTGTTTTTT
CASSLLGFGTGELFF
>TRBJ1-5|-|TRBV19|TRBD1
TGTGCCAGTAGTAAGGGACAGGGTCCCCAGCCCCAGCATTTT
CASSKGQGPQPQHF
>TRBJ2-7|-|TRBV20-1|-
TGCAGTGCCAGCCTCGGCTACGAGCAGTACTTC
CSASLGYEQYF